This TCR beta chain was profiled in a study of T-cell memory formation after mild COVID-19. CDR3 length equals 15 residues. V was trimmed by 8 bases and J by 3 bases, leaving 17 bases between them. Study-level points and caveats: While clones contracting from day 15 to 85 were balanced between CD4 and CD8, later expanders leaned CD4+. Certain responding clones were present in pre-infection memory, suggesting participation of cross-reactive memory.

Note on this clonotype: Antigen: not known.

TCRdb reprocessed the 5' RACE reads via MiXCR and lists one record per CDR3 protein. The sample lists about 400,000 distinct CDR3 sequences; around 22% were seen once. The source of this sequence is an adult woman who had mild COVID-19 (a few samples of this study predate the infection). Cell type and time point are not known. Source material: PBMCs or a T cell subset sorted from them (not recorded which). The chain couples TRBV12-3 or TRBV12-4 to TRBJ2-1, with D possibly TRBD1 on 6 matching bases. CDR3 residues: CASSRGRGFYNEQFF. The CDR3 nucleotides read TGTGCCAGCTCCCGTGGCAGGGGCTTCTACAATGAGCAGTTCTTC.